A single T cell receptor beta chain is shown here with its context. This sample stems from a study of blood T cell repertoires in COVID-19. As for the study in general: There were acute and convalescent COVID-19 samples, and they came from the United States, Italy and Spain.

In the study's own analysis: From reference gene primer amplification, estimates of nucleated cell counts were derived. The assay was immunoSEQ multiplex PCR, and TCRdb's table has in-frame clones only and misses some. That table supplies the V and J calls and clone size; D and trimming were determined from the DNA. The sample lists fewer than 150,000 clones, about 75% occurring once. CDR3 length: 15 amino acids. V gave up 2 bases and J gave up 0 bases, with 9 bases separating them. CDR1 is SGHTA, CDR2 FQGNSA, per germline. The clonotype originates from a man at least 80 years old with acute or convalescent COVID-19. Sequences were obtained from peripheral blood. The rearrangement uses TRBV7-2 and TRBJ2-3; tentatively, D is TRBD2 (5 bases). CDR3 amino acids: CASSLIRGSTDTQYF. For the CDR3, the DNA is TGTGCCAGCAGCTTAATCCGAGGGAGCACAGATACGCAGTATTTT.